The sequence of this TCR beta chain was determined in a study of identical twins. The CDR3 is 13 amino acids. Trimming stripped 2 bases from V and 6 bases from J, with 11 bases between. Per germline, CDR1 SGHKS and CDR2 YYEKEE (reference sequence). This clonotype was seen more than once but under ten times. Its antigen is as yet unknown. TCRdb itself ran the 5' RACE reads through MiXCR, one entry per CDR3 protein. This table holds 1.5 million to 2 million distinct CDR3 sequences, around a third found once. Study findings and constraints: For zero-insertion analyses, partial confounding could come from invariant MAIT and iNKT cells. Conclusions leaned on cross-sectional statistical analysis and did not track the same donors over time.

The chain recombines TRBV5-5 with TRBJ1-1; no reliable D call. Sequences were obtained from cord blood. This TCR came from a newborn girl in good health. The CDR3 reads CASSLSRDAEAFF. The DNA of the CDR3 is TGTGCCAGCAGCTTATCCAGAGACGCTGAAGCTTTCTTT.